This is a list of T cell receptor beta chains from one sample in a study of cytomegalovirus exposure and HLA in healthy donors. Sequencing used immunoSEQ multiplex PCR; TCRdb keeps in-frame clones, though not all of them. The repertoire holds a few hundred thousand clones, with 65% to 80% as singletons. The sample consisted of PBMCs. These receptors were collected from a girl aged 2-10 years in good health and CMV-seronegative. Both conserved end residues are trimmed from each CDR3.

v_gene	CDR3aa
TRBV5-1	ASSSQPRGSGYNEQF
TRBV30	AWSVMGQASDTQY
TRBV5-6	ASSWFGGNQPQH
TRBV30	ACYGRGEQY
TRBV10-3	AISGPGQGNSEQY
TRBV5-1	ASSSGLAGGIVYEQY
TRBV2	ASSVGARTTEAF
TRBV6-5	ASRDPSGGADTQY
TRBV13	ASGEVNTGELF
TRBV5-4	ASSLASGAGRETQY
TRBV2	ASSGLRTSGWGTGELF
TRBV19	ASSGTGRIDTQY
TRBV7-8	ASSLGQVYEQY
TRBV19	ASRMVAGVDTQY
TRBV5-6	ASSLLGTGVTEAF
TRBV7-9	ASSLVLAQETQY
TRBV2	ASTGDSYNSPLH
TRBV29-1	SGKQTGTDTQY
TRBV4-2	ASSQGDRAGYGYT
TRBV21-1	ASSKRQIGELF
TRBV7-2	ASSWDLSLGYT
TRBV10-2	ASTSANRISEQF
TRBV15	ATSSRRGEQY
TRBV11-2	ASSLDSGITYEQY
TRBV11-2	ASSWGGGPDTQY
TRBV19	ASSIGPFYEQY
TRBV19	ASSPYTGTFPTEAF
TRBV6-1	ASSDGRGSDGYT
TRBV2	ASRRGYGYT